This TCR beta chain was captured in a study of blood T cell repertoires in COVID-19. Study-level information: PBMCs, B-cell-depleted T cells, or T cells were the source of the cDNA or gDNA that made up the material.

The CDR3 has 14 residues. Unmatched junction bases numbered 2, after V lost 2 bases and J lost 5 bases. Germline CDR1 and CDR2: MNHNY and SVGAGI (reference sequence). In the original processing: Nucleated cell counts were estimated from reference gene primer amplification. The method was immunoSEQ multiplex PCR; TCRdb's version includes in-frame clones alone and lacks a portion of them. D and trimming come from the DNA, and the V and J calls and clone size come from that table. The sample records roughly 180,000 clones, about 81% being singletons. Sequencing was done on a sample of peripheral blood. This receptor was obtained from an elderly woman with COVID-19, enrolled during active disease. This chain uses TRBV6-6 with TRBJ2-2, with 7 bases matching TRBD2. The CDR3 loop reads CASSYREGTGELFF. The CDR3 DNA is TGTGCCAGCAGTTACAGGGAGGGAACCGGGGAGCTGTTTTTT.